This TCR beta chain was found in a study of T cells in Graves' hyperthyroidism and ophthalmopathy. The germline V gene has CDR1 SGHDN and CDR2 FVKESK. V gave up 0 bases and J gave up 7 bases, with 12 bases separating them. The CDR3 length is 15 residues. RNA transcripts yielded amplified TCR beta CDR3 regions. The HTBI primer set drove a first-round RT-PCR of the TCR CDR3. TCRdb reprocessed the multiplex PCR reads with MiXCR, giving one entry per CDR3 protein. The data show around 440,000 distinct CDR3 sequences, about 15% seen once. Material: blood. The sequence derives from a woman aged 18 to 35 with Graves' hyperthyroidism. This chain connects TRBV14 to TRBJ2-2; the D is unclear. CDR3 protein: CASSQDIKGGGELFF. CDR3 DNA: TGTGCCAGCAGCCAAGATATAAAGGGCGGCGGGGAGCTGTTTTTT. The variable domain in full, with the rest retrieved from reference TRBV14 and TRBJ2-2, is EAGVTQFPSHSVIEKGQTVTLRCDPISGHDNLYWYRRVMGKEIKFLLHFVKESKQDESGMPNNRFLAERTGGTYSTLKVQPAELEDSGVYFCASSQDIKGGGELFFGEGSRLTVL.